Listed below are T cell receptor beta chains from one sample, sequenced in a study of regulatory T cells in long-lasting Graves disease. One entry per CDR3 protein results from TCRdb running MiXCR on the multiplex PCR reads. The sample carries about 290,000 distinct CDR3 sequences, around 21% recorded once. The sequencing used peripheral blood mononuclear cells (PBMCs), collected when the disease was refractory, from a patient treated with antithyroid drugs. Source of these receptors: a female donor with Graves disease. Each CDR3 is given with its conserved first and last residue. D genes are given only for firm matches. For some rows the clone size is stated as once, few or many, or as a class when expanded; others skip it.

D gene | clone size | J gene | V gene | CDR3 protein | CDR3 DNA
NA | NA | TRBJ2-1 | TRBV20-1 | CSASYGNNEQFF | TGCAGTGCTAGTTACGGGAACAATGAGCAGTTCTTC
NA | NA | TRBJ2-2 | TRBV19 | CASLDRMYTGELFF | TGTGCCAGCCTCGACAGAATGTACACCGGGGAGCTGTTTTTT
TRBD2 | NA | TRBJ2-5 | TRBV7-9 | CASTNSGRVREETQYF | TGTGCCAGCACCAATAGCGGGAGGGTTCGGGAAGAGACCCAGTACTTC
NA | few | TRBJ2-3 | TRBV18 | CASSPEGDTQYF | TGTGCCAGCTCACCAGAGGGAGATACGCAGTATTTT
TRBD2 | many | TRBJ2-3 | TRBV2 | CASSDLAGVKPYF | TGTGCCAGCAGCGACCTAGCGGGAGTAAAGCCGTATTTT
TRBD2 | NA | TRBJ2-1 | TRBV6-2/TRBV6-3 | CASSSGTSGRNQFF | TGTGCCAGCAGCTCAGGGACTAGCGGGAGGAACCAGTTCTTC
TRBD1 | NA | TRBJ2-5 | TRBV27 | CASSNLPGQGETQYF | TGTGCCAGCAGTAACTTACCGGGACAGGGAGAGACCCAGTACTTC
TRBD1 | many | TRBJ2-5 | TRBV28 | CASSSRDRVIEETQYF | TGTGCCAGCAGTTCCCGGGACAGGGTGATCGAAGAGACCCAGTACTTC
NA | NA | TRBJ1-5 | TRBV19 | CASRLRQRGQPQHF | TGTGCCAGTAGACTGAGACAACGCGGTCAGCCCCAGCATTTT
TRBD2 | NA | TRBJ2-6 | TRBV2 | CASRPRLAGVSNSGANVLTF | TGTGCCAGCAGGCCTAGACTAGCGGGAGTTTCCAACTCTGGGGCCAACGTCCTGACTTTC
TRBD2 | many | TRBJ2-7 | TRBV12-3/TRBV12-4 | CASSGGSGSSYEQYF | TGTGCCAGCAGCGGAGGTAGCGGGAGCTCCTACGAGCAGTACTTC
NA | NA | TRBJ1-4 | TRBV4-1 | CASSQGGSNEKLFF | TGCGCCAGCAGCCAGGGAGGAAGCAATGAAAAACTGTTTTTT
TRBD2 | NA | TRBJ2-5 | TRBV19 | CASSTGLAGDFLNRQETQYF | TGTGCCAGTAGTACGGGACTAGCGGGAGACTTCCTAAATAGACAAGAGACCCAGTACTTC
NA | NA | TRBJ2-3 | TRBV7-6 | CASQDRFGGGTDTQYF | TGTGCCAGCCAGGACAGGTTCGGGGGGGGCACAGATACGCAGTATTTT
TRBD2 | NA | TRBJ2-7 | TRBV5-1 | CASSNKREASYEQYF | TGCGCCAGCAGCAACAAGCGGGAGGCGTCCTACGAGCAGTACTTC
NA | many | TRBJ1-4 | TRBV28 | CASSFSRGTPNEKLFF | TGTGCCAGCAGTTTCTCCCGCGGGACACCTAATGAAAAACTGTTTTTT
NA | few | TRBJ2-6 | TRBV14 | CASRGPLTAGANVLTF | TGTGCCAGCCGCGGGCCACTTACTGCTGGGGCCAACGTCCTGACTTTC
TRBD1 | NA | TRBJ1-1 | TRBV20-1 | CSANSGTGATEAFF | TGCAGTGCTAACTCGGGGACAGGGGCGACTGAAGCTTTCTTT
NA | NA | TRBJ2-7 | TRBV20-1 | CSAQDITGNKRYEQYF | TGCAGTGCTCAAGATATTACAGGGAATAAACGCTACGAGCAGTACTTC
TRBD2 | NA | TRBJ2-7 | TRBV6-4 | CANSESGDGPYEQYF | TGTGCCAACAGTGAGAGCGGGGATGGACCCTACGAGCAGTACTTC
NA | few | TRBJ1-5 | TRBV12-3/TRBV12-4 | CASSPGIPGVQPQHF | TGTGCCAGCAGTCCCGGGATTCCCGGCGTGCAGCCCCAGCATTTT
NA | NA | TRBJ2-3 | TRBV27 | CASSSSGPDTQYF | TGTGCCAGCAGTTCAAGCGGCCCAGATACGCAGTATTTT
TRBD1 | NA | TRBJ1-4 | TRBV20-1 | CSARLDGTANEKLFF | TGCAGTGCTAGGCTGGACGGGACAGCTAATGAAAAACTGTTTTTT
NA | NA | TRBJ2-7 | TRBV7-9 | CASSLQAEQYF | TGTGCCAGCAGCTTACAGGCCGAGCAGTACTTC
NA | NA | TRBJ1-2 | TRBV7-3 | CASSFDGSYGYTF | TGTGCCAGCAGCTTTGACGGAAGCTATGGCTACACCTTC
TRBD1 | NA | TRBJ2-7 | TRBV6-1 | CASTGTGKMSSYEQYF | TGTGCCAGCACCGGGACAGGGAAAATGAGCTCCTACGAGCAGTACTTC
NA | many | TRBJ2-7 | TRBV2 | CATIGRLLYEQYF | TGTGCCACCATAGGACGCCTTTTATACGAGCAGTACTTC
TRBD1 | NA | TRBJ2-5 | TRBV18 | CASSPNFSGGGETQYF | TGTGCCAGCTCACCAAACTTCTCAGGGGGTGGAGAGACCCAGTACTTC
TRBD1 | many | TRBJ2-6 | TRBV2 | CASSEQGQGLSGANVLTF | TGTGCCAGCAGTGAGCAAGGACAGGGGCTCTCTGGGGCCAACGTCCTGACTTTC
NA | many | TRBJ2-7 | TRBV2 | CASSEAYYEQYF | TGTGCCAGCAGTGAAGCCTACTACGAGCAGTACTTC
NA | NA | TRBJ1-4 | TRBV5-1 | CASSQNAATNEKLFF | TGCGCCAGCAGCCAGAACGCTGCAACTAATGAAAAACTGTTTTTT
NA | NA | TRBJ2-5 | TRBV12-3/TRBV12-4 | CASSFTSAETQYF | TGTGCCAGCAGTTTCACTAGTGCGGAGACCCAGTACTTC
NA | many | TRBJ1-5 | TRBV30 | CAWSEGGNQPQHF | TGTGCCTGGAGTGAAGGGGGGAATCAGCCCCAGCATTTT
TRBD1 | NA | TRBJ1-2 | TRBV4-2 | CASRLDRAPYGYTF | TGTGCCAGCAGACTTGACAGGGCCCCCTATGGCTACACCTTC
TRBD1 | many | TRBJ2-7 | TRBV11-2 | CASSHRGTYEQYF | TGTGCCAGCAGCCACAGGGGAACCTACGAGCAGTACTTC
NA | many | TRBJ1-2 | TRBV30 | CAWSAQTRWGYTF | TGTGCCTGGAGTGCCCAGACCCGGTGGGGCTACACCTTC
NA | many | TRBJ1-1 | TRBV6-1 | CASSTYQNTEAFF | TGTGCCAGCAGTACCTATCAGAACACTGAAGCTTTCTTT
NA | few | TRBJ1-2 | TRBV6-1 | CASRPQMNYGYTF | TGTGCCAGCAGACCCCAGATGAACTATGGCTACACCTTC
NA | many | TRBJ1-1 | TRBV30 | CAWSLFLNTEAFF | TGTGCCTGGAGTTTATTTCTGAACACTGAAGCTTTCTTT